This T cell receptor (beta chain) came from a study of blood T cell repertoires in COVID-19. Study overall: The United States, Italy and Spain provided the acute and convalescent COVID-19 samples. In each case, the material was cDNA or gDNA derived from T cells, B-cell-depleted T cells, or PBMCs.

The repertoire was sequenced with immunoSEQ multiplex PCR; TCRdb's copy has only in-frame clones and lacks some. The repertoire includes more than 70,000 clones, roughly 86% of them detected once, and approximately 21% sits in the top ten. This CDR3 contains 14 residues. The germline V gene has CDR1 GTSNPN and CDR2 SVGIG (reference sequence). Between the trimmed V and J ends, which lost 8 bases and 0 bases, there was a span of 15 bases. Sequences were obtained from peripheral blood. The clonotype comes from a woman over 75 in a cohort sampled during active or convalescent COVID-19. The V call is TRBV30, the J call TRBJ2-3; tentative D call: TRBD2 (6 bases). CDR3: CAHNRDLSTDTQYF. Here the CDR3 DNA reads TGTGCCCACAACCGGGACTTAAGCACAGATACGCAGTATTTT.